This T cell receptor (beta chain) was recovered during a study of blood T cell repertoires in COVID-19. Study information: Acute and convalescent COVID-19 samples came from the United States, Italy and Spain. The analysed material was cDNA or gDNA that came from T cells, B-cell-depleted T cells, or PBMCs.

This CDR3 spans 14 amino acids. In germline, CDR1 is SGHAT, CDR2 FQNNGV. V dropped 5 bases and J dropped 1 base, with 11 bases sitting between them. Original processing notes: Using reference gene primer amplification, nucleated cell counts were estimated. Generated by immunoSEQ multiplex PCR, the TCRdb table keeps only in-frame clones and is missing some. Clonal size and the V and J genes are those of that table, whereas D and trimming came from the DNA. The sample shows around 200,000 clones, almost 90% of them seen only once. The sequenced material came from peripheral blood. The TCR comes from a man aged 18-30 years with active or convalescent COVID-19. The gene calls are TRBV11-2 and TRBJ1-1; D call uncertain. The CDR3 sequence: CASSMFRGNTEAFF. The CDR3 DNA is TGTGCCAGCAGCATGTTTCGGGGGAACACTGAAGCTTTCTTT.